The 5 T cell receptor beta chains below all came from one sample that was sequenced in a study of T cell changes during pregnancy in multiple sclerosis. Libraries were prepared by immunoSEQ multiplex PCR; TCRdb keeps only in-frame clonotypes and omits some of them. Among about 77,000 clones listed, roughly 90% were seen once. The material was peripheral blood, obtained before pregnancy. Receptors were obtained from a female donor with multiple sclerosis, enrolled in a pregnancy study.

The chain uses TRBV9 and TRBJ1-1; the D gene is possibly TRBD1 (6 bases). Germline V gene lookup returns CDR1 SGDLS and CDR2 YYNGEE. Trimming took off 3 bases at V and 4 bases at J, with 13 bases between the two ends. This CDR3 has 14 residues. In DNA form, the CDR3 reads TGTGCCAGCAGCGAAAGGACAGACCTCACTGAAGCTTTCTTT. Translation: CASSERTDLTEAFF. Drawing the rest from reference TRBV9 and TRBJ1-1, the complete variable domain is DSGVTQTPKHLITATGQRVTLRCSPRSGDLSVYWYQQSLDQGLQFLIQYYNGEERAKGNILERFSAQQFPDLHSELNLSSLELGDSALYFCASSERTDLTEAFFGQGTRLTVV.

The chain employs TRBV2 and TRBJ2-1; perhaps TRBD1 as D (5 bases). This CDR3 region has 12 residues. Trimming stripped 10 bases from V and 8 bases from J, with 15 bases between. Germline-derived CDR1 and CDR2 are SNHLY and FYNNEI. The CDR3, as DNA: TGTGCCACAACAGCAGGGTGGGATGAGCAGTTCTTC. Translated, it gives CATTAGWDEQFF.

V usage is TRBV7-8 and J usage is TRBJ2-1; 12 nucleotides agree with TRBD2. The V segment lost 5 bases and the J segment 9 bases; nucleotides outside the gene matches: 14. From germline, CDR1 is SGHVS and CDR2 FQNEAQ. CDR3 size: 17 residues. The CDR3 DNA is TGTGCCAGCAGCCCCCAGAGACTAGCGGGGGCAAGGGGTGAGCAGTTCTTC. It encodes CASSPQRLAGARGEQFF. The entire variable domain, with the rest obtained from reference TRBV7-8 and TRBJ2-1, is as follows: GAGVSQSPRYKVAKRGQDVALRCDPISGHVSLFWYQQALGQGPEFLTYFQNEAQLDKSGLPSDRFFAERPEGSVSTLKIQRTQQEDSAVYLCASSPQRLAGARGEQFFGPGTRLTVL.

The rearrangement joins TRBV5-6 to TRBJ2-5; tentatively, D is TRBD2 (7 bases). The V end lost 4 bases, the J end lost 5 bases, and 18 bases lay between the germline ends. This CDR3 contains 15 residues. In germline, CDR1 is SGHDT, CDR2 YYEEEE. CDR3 nucleotides: TGTGCCAGCAGCCCGAAAATGGGGGGGCGGGAGACCCAGTACTTC. Amino acids: CASSPKMGGRETQYF.

The gene calls are TRBV5-5 and TRBJ2-5; the match to TRBD2 covers 9 bases. This CDR3 comprises 15 residues. Germline V gene data show CDR1 as SGHKS and CDR2 as YYEKEE (reference sequence). Trimming cost V 0 bases and J 4 bases; bases outside gene matches: 4. CDR3 sequence (DNA): TGTGCCAGCAGCTTGGGGCTAGCGGGGCGAGAGACCCAGTACTTC. The encoded protein is CASSLGLAGRETQYF.